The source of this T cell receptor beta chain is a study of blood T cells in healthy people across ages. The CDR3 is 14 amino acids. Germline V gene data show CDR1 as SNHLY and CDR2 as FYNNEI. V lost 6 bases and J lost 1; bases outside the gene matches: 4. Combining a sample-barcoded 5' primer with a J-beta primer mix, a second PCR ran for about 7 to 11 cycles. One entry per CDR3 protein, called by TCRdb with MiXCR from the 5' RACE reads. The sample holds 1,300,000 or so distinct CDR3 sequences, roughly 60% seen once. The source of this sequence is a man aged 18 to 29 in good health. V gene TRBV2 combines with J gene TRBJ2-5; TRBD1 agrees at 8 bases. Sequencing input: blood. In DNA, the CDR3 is TGTGCCAGCAGGAAAACAGGGGGCCAAGAGACCCAGTACTTC. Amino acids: CASRKTGGQETQYF.